These 29 T cell receptor beta chains share one sample of origin, sequenced in a study of T cell changes during pregnancy in multiple sclerosis. The method was immunoSEQ multiplex PCR; TCRdb's version includes in-frame clones alone and lacks a portion of them. The table lists roughly 110,000 clones, 91% of them singletons. The sequencing here drew on peripheral blood, taken before pregnancy. All receptors derive from a female donor with multiple sclerosis, enrolled in a pregnancy study.

The sample holds one count of this clone. The chain uses TRBV6-1 and TRBJ1-3; 8 bases map to TRBD1. The germline CDR1 and CDR2 sequences are MNHNS and SASEGT. This CDR3 comprises 14 residues. V lost 6 bases to trimming and J lost 4 bases; unmatched junction nucleotides: 5. DNA of the CDR3: TGTGCCAGCAGCTATGGGACAGGAGGAAACACCATATATTTT. This translates into CASSYGTGGNTIYF.

The J gene is TRBJ1-2, the V gene TRBV6-6, with D unclear. The CDR3 is 14 residues long. Germline V gene data show CDR1 as MNHNY and CDR2 as SVGAGI (reference sequence). V was clipped by 5 bases and J by 3 bases, with 13 bases between them. DNA for the CDR3: TGTGCCAGCAGTCCTGAGGGCGCCCACTATGGCTACACCTTC. Its translation is CASSPEGAHYGYTF.

V usage is TRBV2 and J usage is TRBJ2-1; no firm D call. Looked up from germline, CDR1 is SNHLY and CDR2 is FYNNEI. Trimming took 8 bases from V and 10 from J, leaving 21 bases between them. The CDR3 runs to 14 residues. The CDR3 DNA follows: TGTGCCAGCGAGCCACCGAGGCCCAGCCGCGAGCAGTTCTTC. Translated: CASEPPRPSREQFF.

V is TRBV5-5 and J is TRBJ2-5, with 11 nucleotides matching TRBD1. After removal of 2 bases from V and 4 bases from J, the junction contained 1 base not matched to a gene. Germline assignment: CDR1 SGHKS and CDR2 YYEKEE (reference sequence). There are 14 residues in the CDR3. CDR3 bases: TGTGCCAGCAGCTTAGGGACAGGGGGAGAGACCCAGTACTTC. Translation: CASSLGTGGETQYF.

The V and J genes are TRBV6-6 and TRBJ2-1; the D is unclear. Germline V gives CDR1 MNHNY, CDR2 SVGAGI (reference sequence). The CDR3 is 15 amino acids. Trimming pared 2 bases from V and 6 bases from J, leaving 14 bases between. CDR3 loop: CASSYPSMAVNEQFF. The CDR3 DNA follows: TGTGCCAGCAGTTACCCTAGTATGGCGGTCAATGAGCAGTTCTTC.

This chain connects TRBV5-1 to TRBJ2-2, with D unclear. The CDR3 contains 13 residues. V was shortened by 0 bases and J by 6 bases, with 6 bases between the two germline ends. CDR1 and CDR2 (germline): SGHRS, YFSETQ. The CDR3 loop reads CASSLGESGELFF. The CDR3 nucleotides read TGCGCCAGCAGCTTGGGCGAGTCCGGGGAGCTGTTTTTT.

The chain has TRBV30 and TRBJ1-3, with a possible D match to TRBD1 (5 bases). The V end was cut by 1 base, the J end by 1 base, with 11 bases between. The CDR3 consists of 15 residues. CDR1 is GTSNPN, CDR2 SVGIG, per germline (reference sequence). The CDR3 loop reads CAWSGRGGSGNTIYF. The CDR3 nucleotides read TGTGCCTGGAGTGGACGGGGGGGATCTGGAAACACCATATATTTT.

V and J are TRBV5-4 and TRBJ1-1, with 8 bases identical to TRBD1. After removal of 7 bases from V and 7 bases from J, the junction contained 9 bases not matched to a gene. The CDR3 runs 13 residues. Germline V gene sequence: CDR1 SGHNT, CDR2 YYREEE (reference sequence). The CDR3 sequence is CASGGQGEGEAFF. The CDR3 region has the DNA TGTGCCAGCGGCGGACAGGGTGAAGGTGAAGCTTTCTTT.

This chain uses TRBV28 with TRBJ1-1; weak D call: TRBD1 (5 bases). The CDR3 covers 14 residues. Germline V gene lookup returns CDR1 MDHEN and CDR2 SYDVKM. V shed 6 bases and J shed 7 bases, with 18 bases lying between them. The DNA of the CDR3 is TGTGCCAGCAGCTCTCGGGGAGGGGAAATTGAAGCTTTCTTT. Translated, it gives CASSSRGGEIEAFF.

The chain couples TRBV5-1 to TRBJ2-5, with TRBD2 matching over 10 bases. V was clipped by 1 base and J by 4 bases; unmatched bases: 7. Germline V lookup: CDR1 SGHRS, CDR2 YFSETQ. CDR3 length equals 16 residues. CDR3 amino acids: CASSLLLAGIAETQYF. The CDR3 coding sequence is TGCGCCAGCAGCTTGTTACTAGCGGGAATTGCAGAGACCCAGTACTTC.

Here the CDR3 DNA reads TGTGCCAGCAGTTTTTCAAGACAGGGCACTGAAGCTTTCTTT. Translated: CASSFSRQGTEAFF. This rearrangement joins TRBV28 to TRBJ1-1; 7 bases line up with TRBD1. Germline CDR1 and CDR2: MDHEN and SYDVKM. The junction had 5 bases not matched to a gene; V was cut back by 3 bases and J by 4 bases. This CDR3 is 14 amino acids long.

This chain uses TRBV18 with TRBJ2-1, with D maybe TRBD1 (6 bases). V lost 4 bases, J lost 7 bases, and 17 bases lay in between. The CDR3 runs 15 residues. Germline CDR1 is KGHSH and CDR2 is LQKENI. The CDR3 coding sequence is TGTGCCAGCTCACGGACGGTGGGGGCTGAGAATGAGCAGTTCTTC. Its protein is CASSRTVGAENEQFF.

The chain is built from TRBV7-3 and TRBJ2-7, with 7 bases that match TRBD2. V dropped 2 bases and J dropped 3; count of bases not matched to a gene: 13. Germline CDR1 SGHTA, CDR2 FQGTGA. The CDR3 contains 17 residues. Here the CDR3 DNA reads TGTGCCAGCAGCTTAGCACCCCGGGGGGTGGGATACTACGAGCAGTACTTC. It encodes CASSLAPRGVGYYEQYF.

V usage is TRBV18 and J usage is TRBJ1-1; TRBD1 aligns across 8 bases. The germline V gene encodes CDR1 KGHSH and CDR2 LQKENI. This CDR3 is 15 amino acids long. Unmatched junction bases numbered 6, after V lost 5 bases and J lost 1 base. CDR3 in amino acids: CASSRSGQGNTEAFF. The DNA of the CDR3 is TGTGCCAGCTCAAGGAGTGGACAGGGGAACACTGAAGCTTTCTTT.

V is TRBV5-6 and J is TRBJ1-3, with 7 bases identical to TRBD1. Germline loops: CDR1 SGHDT, CDR2 YYEEEE. The CDR3 runs to 15 residues. V was pared by 0 bases and J by 2 bases, with 2 bases of the junction left unmatched. The CDR3 nucleotides read TGTGCCAGCAGCTTGGCCGACAGGGCTGGAAACACCATATATTTT. The encoded protein is CASSLADRAGNTIYF.

The chain carries TRBV4-2 and TRBJ1-2, with 7 positions matching TRBD1. The CDR3 is made up of 15 amino acids. V was pared by 0 bases and J by 4 bases, with 5 bases of the junction left unmatched. Germline V gives CDR1 LGHNA, CDR2 YNFKEQ. The CDR3 coding sequence is TGTGCCAGCAGCCAAGAAGCCGGACAGGTCTATGGCTACACCTTC. Residues: CASSQEAGQVYGYTF.

The chain links TRBV29-1 to TRBJ2-3; 7 positions agree with TRBD1. J gave up 4 bases and V 7 bases, and 5 bases lay outside the gene matches. Germline CDR1 is SQVTM and CDR2 is ANQGSEA. The CDR3 extends over 12 amino acids. The CDR3 DNA sequence: TGCAGCGCTAACAGGGGCTCAGATACGCAGTATTTT. Amino acids: CSANRGSDTQYF.

V and J are TRBV5-6 and TRBJ2-5, with a possible D match to TRBD1 (6 bases). Per the germline V gene, CDR1 is SGHDT and CDR2 is YYEEEE. V shed 1 base and J shed 5 bases, with 9 bases lying between them. The CDR3 is 13 residues long. As DNA, the CDR3 is TGTGCCAGCAGCTTGTACAGGGTGGAGACCCAGTACTTC. Protein sequence: CASSLYRVETQYF.

The chain carries TRBV27 and TRBJ2-7; possible D gene TRBD1, 6 bases. V dropped 8 bases and J dropped 0 bases, with 20 bases sitting between them. CDR1 is MNHEY and CDR2 is SMNVEV in the germline V gene (reference sequence). The CDR3 has 16 amino acids. CDR3 amino acids: CASLGLQGAFSYEQYF. The DNA of the CDR3 is TGTGCCAGCCTTGGGTTACAGGGCGCTTTCTCCTACGAGCAGTACTTC.

This rearrangement joins TRBV7-2 to TRBJ1-4; D uncertain. Germline-derived CDR1 and CDR2 are SGHTA and FQGNSA. With 5 bases removed from V and 5 bases from J, the gap between germline ends came to 12 bases. This CDR3 region has 14 residues. The CDR3 nucleotides are TGTGCCAGCAGCGGACCGGGATACAATGAAAAACTGTTTTTT. Translated, it gives CASSGPGYNEKLFF. Full variable domain (outside the CDR3, taken from reference TRBV7-2 and TRBJ1-4): GAGVSQSPSNKVTEKGKDVELRCDPISGHTALYWYRQSLGQGLEFLIYFQGNSAPDKSGLPSDRFSAERTGGSVSTLTIQRTQQEDSAVYLCASSGPGYNEKLFFGSGTQLSVL.

This chain connects TRBV10-3 to TRBJ2-1, with 9 bases identical to TRBD1. The CDR3 loop spans 17 amino acids. CDR1 and CDR2 (germline): ENHRY, SYGVKD. V shed 6 bases, J shed 7 bases, and the junction held 16 bases outside the gene matches. The CDR3 loop reads CAISGIGTGQFWNEQFF. The CDR3 DNA follows: TGTGCCATCAGCGGGATCGGGACAGGGCAATTTTGGAATGAGCAGTTCTTC.

The CDR3 loop reads CASSQRGRGGADGYTF. CDR3 sequence (DNA): TGTGCCAGCAGCCAAAGGGGGAGAGGGGGCGCCGATGGCTACACCTTC. V gene TRBV11-3 combines with J gene TRBJ1-2; 7 nucleotides align to TRBD1. CDR1 is SGHNT, CDR2 YENEEA, per germline. This CDR3 spans 16 amino acids. V trimming: 5 bases; J trimming: 6 bases; junction bases outside the gene matches: 15.

The chain employs TRBV6-5 and TRBJ1-1; D is unresolved. Germline loops: CDR1 MNHEY, CDR2 SVGAGI. This CDR3 region has 13 residues. Trimming pared 4 bases from V and 1 base from J, leaving 7 bases between. CDR3 residues: CASSSLGNTEAFF. CDR3 DNA sequence: TGTGCCAGCAGTTCTCTAGGGAACACTGAAGCTTTCTTT.

V is TRBV11-3 and J is TRBJ2-3; D is perhaps TRBD2 (7 bases). Trimming took off 1 base at V and 5 bases at J, with 13 bases between the two ends. Per the germline V gene, CDR1 is SGHNT and CDR2 is YENEEA. The CDR3 has 15 residues. The CDR3 loop reads CASSLGRGAGDTQYF. The CDR3 coding sequence is TGTGCCAGCAGCTTAGGTCGGGGGGCGGGAGATACGCAGTATTTT.

The V gene is TRBV28, the J gene TRBJ1-1; the D gene is possibly TRBD1 (6 bases). Germline-derived CDR1 and CDR2 are MDHEN and SYDVKM. Trimming pared 2 bases from V and 1 base from J, leaving 11 bases between. This CDR3 has 15 residues. DNA for the CDR3: TGTGCCAGCAGTTTACCACAGGGTAAGAACACTGAAGCTTTCTTT. Its protein is CASSLPQGKNTEAFF.

The chain links TRBV27 to TRBJ2-2, with TRBD1 identical over 8 bases. The CDR3 spans 13 residues. Germline-derived CDR1 and CDR2 are MNHEY and SMNVEV (reference sequence). Trimming at V came to 9 bases and at J to 3 bases, leaving 3 bases not matched to a gene. The CDR3 loop is CASSGGYTGELFF. The DNA for the CDR3 is TGTGCCAGTTCAGGGGGCTACACCGGGGAGCTGTTTTTT.

The chain employs TRBV5-4 and TRBJ2-7; 9 bases match TRBD1. CDR3 length equals 15 residues. V shed 4 bases, J shed 5 bases, and the junction held 10 bases outside the gene matches. Germline CDR1 and CDR2: SGHNT and YYREEE (reference sequence). Here the CDR3 reads CASSTGQGRSDEQYF. CDR3 nucleotide sequence: TGTGCCAGCAGCACGGGACAGGGAAGATCGGACGAGCAGTACTTC.

V usage is TRBV2 and J usage is TRBJ1-2, with D hard to call. Germline CDR1 and CDR2: SNHLY and FYNNEI. Trimming shortened V by 6 bases and J by 8 bases, and 13 bases separated the two germline ends. The CDR3 is 12 residues long. Here the CDR3 reads CASRNSPPGYTF. In nucleotides, the CDR3 is TGTGCCAGCAGGAACAGCCCCCCCGGCTACACCTTC.

A few counts support this clone. The chain couples TRBV18 to TRBJ1-1, with D perhaps TRBD1 (6 bases). Germline CDR1 KGHSH, CDR2 LQKENI. The CDR3 has 15 amino acids. Trimming removed 4 bases at V and 3 bases at J, with 15 bases between. CDR3 sequence: CASSRSRGLDTEAFF. CDR3 nucleotide sequence: TGTGCCAGCTCACGGAGCAGGGGCTTAGACACTGAAGCTTTCTTT.